This section outlines one TCR beta chain sequence together with its context. Its antigen specificity is not known. Base quality data are lacking; no much larger clone is found one base away. RNA was extracted using the RNeasy kit, and roughly 0.45 to 1 ug of the RNA was reverse transcribed with random hexamers. The immunoSEQ multiplex PCR assay, which covers 54 Vbeta and 13 Jbeta segments, was used to amplify TCR beta CDR3 regions. PCR amplification bias was corrected by using a synthetic template baseline for primer optimization and computational correction. As for the original processing: Reads were assigned to V, D and J genes according to IMGT and analyzed in immunoSEQ Analyzer, with only productive sequences retained. Clonality was calculated as one minus the Shannon entropy normalized by log2 of the number of productive unique sequences. Public and private clones were assessed among the 100 most prevalent clones of each patient and control. A clone was defined as Susac-specific if it was absent from the healthy and MS cohorts, from over a thousand published viral clones and from other ImmuneACCESS disease sequences. TCRdb trimmed the raw reads at Q25, called clones with MiXCR and kept productive beta chains. Entries that share a CDR3 protein sequence are merged under the most common genes and DNA. Here the V and J calls rest on TCRdb's processing, not on the authors' analysis. The sample records roughly 150,000 distinct CDR3 sequences, roughly 95% of which are singletons. The ten largest clones capture 0.14% to 0.15% of the sample.

The sample originates from a study of CD8 T cells in Susac syndrome (dated by TCRdb to 2018 to 2020). About the study as a whole: Repertoire sequencing was used to test whether CD8+ T cell activation and differentiation in Susac syndrome was antigen driven. The study compared CD8+ T cell repertoire clonality among over ten healthy donors, around 14 Susac syndrome patients and roughly 16 multiple sclerosis patients.

High-throughput TCR beta sequencing profiled peripheral blood CD8+ and CD4+ T cells from healthy donors, Susac syndrome patients and multiple sclerosis patients. Multiple sclerosis controls were treatment-naive patients with stable or active relapsing-remitting disease fulfilling revised McDonald criteria. Bulk CD8+ and CD4+ T cells were purified by magnetic negative isolation, while CD8+ TEMRA cells were enriched using FACS. Blood was drawn into EDTA tubes, processed within 24 hours, and PBMCs were isolated by density gradient centrifugation. PBMCs intended for TCR sequencing were cryopreserved in liquid nitrogen and thawed later in a water bath at 37 degrees C. Purity of sorted or isolated CD4+, CD8+ and CD8+ TEMRA cells was at least 90%. Points the paper makes about the study in general: The study acknowledged that relatively few individuals were included in the TCR sequencing and HLA analysis.

This TCR derives from a human donor with multiple sclerosis. Source material: CD8+ T cells from PBMCs.

The CDR3 reads as follows: CASSSRINPYGYTF. The DNA reads TGTGCCAGCAGTTCTCGAATCAACCCCTATGGCTACACCTTC. The chain employs TRBV6-5 and TRBJ1-2; the D gene is unclear. In the germline V gene, CDR1 corresponds to MNHEY and CDR2 to SVGAGI. Deletion took 4 bases off V and 4 bases off J, with a span of 13 bases between the germline ends. The CDR3 has 14 amino acids, counting the end cysteine and phenylalanine. This entry keeps only the CDR3 DNA: 42 bases, framed from base 1.